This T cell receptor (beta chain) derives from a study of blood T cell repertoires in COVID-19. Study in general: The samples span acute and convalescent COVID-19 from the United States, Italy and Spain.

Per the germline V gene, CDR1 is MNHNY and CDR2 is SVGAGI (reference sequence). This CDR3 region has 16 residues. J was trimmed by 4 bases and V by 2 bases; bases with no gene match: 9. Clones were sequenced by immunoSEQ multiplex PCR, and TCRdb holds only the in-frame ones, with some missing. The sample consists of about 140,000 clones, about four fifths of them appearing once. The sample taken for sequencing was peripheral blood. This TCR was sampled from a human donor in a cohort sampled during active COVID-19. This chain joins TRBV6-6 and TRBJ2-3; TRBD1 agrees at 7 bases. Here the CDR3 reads CASSYPSQGDSDTQYF. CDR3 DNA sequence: TGTGCCAGCAGTTACCCGAGCCAGGGGGATTCAGATACGCAGTATTTT.